The T cell receptor (beta chain) under discussion was sequenced for a study of T cell responses to AZD1222 COVID-19 vaccine. The CDR3 totals 12 residues. The germline V gene encodes CDR1 SEHNR and CDR2 FQNEAQ (reference sequence). The V gene end was trimmed by 5 bases and the J gene end by 9 bases; junction bases not matched to a gene: 7. Here immunoSEQ multiplex PCR was the method, and the copy in TCRdb shows in-frame clones only, minus some. The sample gives 130,000 or so clones, 91% of which show up once; approximately 8% is in the top ten. Specimen: peripheral blood, collected 28 days after the second dose of the MenACWY control vaccine. This sequence joins TRBV7-9 and TRBJ2-7; 7 bases align to TRBD1. This clonotype originated in an adult who received the MenACWY meningococcal vaccine as a control. CDR3 sequence reads: CASSNDGTAQYF. As DNA, the CDR3 is TGTGCCAGCAGCAACGACGGGACAGCGCAGTACTTC.